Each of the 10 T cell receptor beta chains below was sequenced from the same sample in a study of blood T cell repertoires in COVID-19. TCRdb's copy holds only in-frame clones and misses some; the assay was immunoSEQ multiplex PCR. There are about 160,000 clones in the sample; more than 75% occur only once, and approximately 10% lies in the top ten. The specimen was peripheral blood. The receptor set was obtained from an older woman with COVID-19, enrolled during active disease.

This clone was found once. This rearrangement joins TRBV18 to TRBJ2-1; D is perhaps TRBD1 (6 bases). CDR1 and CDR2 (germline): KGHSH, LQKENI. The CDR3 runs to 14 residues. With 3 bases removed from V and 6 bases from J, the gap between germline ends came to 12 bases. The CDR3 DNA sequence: TGTGCCAGCTCACCCCTTACAGGGATCAATGAGCAGTTCTTC. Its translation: CASSPLTGINEQFF.

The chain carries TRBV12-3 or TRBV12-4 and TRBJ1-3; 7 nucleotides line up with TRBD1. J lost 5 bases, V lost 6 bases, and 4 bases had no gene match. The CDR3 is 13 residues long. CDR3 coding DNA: TGTGCCAGCAGAAGACAGGGTAGAAACACCATATATTTT. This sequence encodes CASRRQGRNTIYF.

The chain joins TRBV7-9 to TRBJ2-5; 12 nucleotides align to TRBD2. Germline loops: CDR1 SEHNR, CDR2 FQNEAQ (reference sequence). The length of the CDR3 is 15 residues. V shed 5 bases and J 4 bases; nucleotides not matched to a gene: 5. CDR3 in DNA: TGTGCCAGCAGCCGGACTAGCGGGGTGGGAGAGACCCAGTACTTC. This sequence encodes CASSRTSGVGETQYF.

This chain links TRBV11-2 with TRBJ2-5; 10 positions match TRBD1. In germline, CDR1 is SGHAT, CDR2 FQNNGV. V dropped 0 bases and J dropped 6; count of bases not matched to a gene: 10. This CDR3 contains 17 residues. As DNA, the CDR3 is TGTGCCAGCAGCTTAGATAAGGGACAGGGGCGCAGAAAGACCCAGTACTTC. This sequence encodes CASSLDKGQGRRKTQYF.

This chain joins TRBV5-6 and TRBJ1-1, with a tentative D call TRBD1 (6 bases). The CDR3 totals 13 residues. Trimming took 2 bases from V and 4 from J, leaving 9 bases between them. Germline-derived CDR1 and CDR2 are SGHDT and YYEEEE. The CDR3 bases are TGTGCCAGCAGCTTTCAGGGGATCACTGAAGCTTTCTTT. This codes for CASSFQGITEAFF.

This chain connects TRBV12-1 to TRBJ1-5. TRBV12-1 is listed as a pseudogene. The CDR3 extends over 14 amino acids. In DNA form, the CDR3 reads TGTGCCAGCAGCTCGATAGATAGCAATCAGCCCCAGCATTTT. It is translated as CASSSIDSNQPQHF.

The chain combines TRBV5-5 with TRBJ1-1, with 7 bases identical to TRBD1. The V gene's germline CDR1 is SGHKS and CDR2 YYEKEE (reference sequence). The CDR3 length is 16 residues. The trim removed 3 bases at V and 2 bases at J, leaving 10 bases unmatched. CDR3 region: CASSWGLGQKNTEAFF. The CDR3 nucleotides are TGTGCCAGCAGCTGGGGCCTGGGACAGAAAAACACTGAAGCTTTCTTT.

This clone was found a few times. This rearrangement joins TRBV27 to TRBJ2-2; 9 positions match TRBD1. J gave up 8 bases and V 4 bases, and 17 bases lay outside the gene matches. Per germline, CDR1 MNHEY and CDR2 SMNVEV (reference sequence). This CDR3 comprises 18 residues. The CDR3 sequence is CASSSRATGTGIRGELFF. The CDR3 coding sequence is TGTGCCAGCAGTTCCCGCGCTACGGGGACAGGGATACGAGGGGAGCTGTTTTTT.

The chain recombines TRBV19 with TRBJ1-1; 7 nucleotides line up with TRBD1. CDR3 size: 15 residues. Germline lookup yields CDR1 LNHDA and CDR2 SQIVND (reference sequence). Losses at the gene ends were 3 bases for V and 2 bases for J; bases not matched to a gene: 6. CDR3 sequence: CASSIGQVKNTEAFF. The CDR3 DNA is TGTGCCAGTAGTATCGGACAGGTTAAAAACACTGAAGCTTTCTTT.

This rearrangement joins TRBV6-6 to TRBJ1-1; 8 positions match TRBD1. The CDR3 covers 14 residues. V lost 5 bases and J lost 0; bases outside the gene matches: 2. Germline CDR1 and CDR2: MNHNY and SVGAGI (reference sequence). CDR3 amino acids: CASSLQGVNTEAFF. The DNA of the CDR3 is TGTGCCAGCAGTCTACAGGGGGTGAACACTGAAGCTTTCTTT.